This TCR beta chain is from a study of CD8+ T cells in alopecia areata (dated by TCRdb to 2016 to 2019). As for the study more broadly: Treated patients were enrolled in an open-label pilot trial of oral tofacitinib at 5 to 10 mg twice daily for moderate-to-severe alopecia areata. Scalp tissue and sorted CD4+ and CD8+ peripheral blood T cells from patchy and totalis/universalis alopecia areata patients and from healthy controls were covered by human TCRbeta sequencing. RNA came from the PAXgene miRNA kit for fixed scalp, the miRNeasy kit for PBMCs, and the RNeasy kit for mouse skin. In both human patients and the C3H/HeJ mouse model, the study applied high-throughput TCRbeta sequencing to look at T cell clonal expansion in alopecia areata. Amplification of TCRbeta CDR3 regions was done by immunoSEQ multiplex PCR using 35 Vbeta forward primers and 13 Jbeta reverse primers. In treated patients, disease severity was measured using the SALT score, which gives the percentage of scalp surface area affected. Scalp clonality was compared among normal scalp (n=4), patchy alopecia areata scalp (n=8), and alopecia totalis/universalis scalp (n=8). Tofacitinib-treated patients had biopsies at baseline and at 4 and 24 weeks of treatment, with a later scalp biopsy in several patients. Tofacitinib was given for 6 to 18 months, followed by 6 months of follow-up off drug to assess delayed response and recurrence.

Points the paper makes about the study in general: Many expanded lesional clones persisted in scalp and blood during tofacitinib treatment, which may partly explain relapse after stopping treatment. With tofacitinib, both scalp clonality and the number of expanded CD8+ clones among the top 100 scalp clones went down significantly. Because the treated cohort was small and included a single nonresponder, larger studies are needed to assess links between baseline CD8+ expansion and response. Scalp TCR repertoire analysis is complicated because resident alphabeta T cells in normal human skin are also sequenced, whereas mouse skin is dominated by gammadelta T cells. Lesional scalp, especially in alopecia totalis/universalis, showed higher clonality and more expanded CD8+ clones than normal scalp, suggesting antigenic drive. Shared TCR sequences between patients were less evident than in mice, which may be partly attributable to HLA diversity in the patient population.

This clone occurred once. Its antigen is still unknown. The input lacks base qualities; no much larger clone sits a single base away. Library creation used the immunoSEQ multiplex PCR assay. To provide template for TCR sequencing, every sample had RNA extracted and reverse transcribed into cDNA. First-strand cDNA was synthesized with SuperScript III using a 2:1 mix of oligo-dT and random hexamers. A synthetic immune receptor repertoire was used to gauge amplification bias, and whatever bias remained was removed computationally. The authors' analysis ran thus. Raw reads were preprocessed for error removal, and CDR3 was defined according to IMGT conventions as running from the conserved cysteine to phenylalanine. To get clonality, Shannon entropy was normalized by log2 of the number of productive unique TCRs and the result was subtracted from 1. Whether scalp clones were CD4 or CD8 was inferred by matching scalp TCRbeta sequences against CD4 and CD8 repertoires sorted from blood. TCRdb took this table from immuneACCESS and kept in-frame rearrangements with V and J called. Such tables lack part of the clones; where checked against another copy, unresolved V genes explain under half of the gap, and the rest is unexplained. The V and J calls and clone size come from that table; D and trimming were worked out from the DNA. The sample yields around 270,000 clones; roughly 64% were counted once. About 1.8% of the sample is taken by the ten largest.

The time point label for this specimen denotes: roughly 24 weeks on oral tofacitinib. In light of the paper, this sample's treatment or condition label describes: oral pan-JAK inhibitor, 5-10 mg twice daily. Lesional scalp punch biopsies and peripheral blood were obtained from alopecia areata patients. PBMCs were isolated by density centrifugation and stained for CD3, CD4 and CD8, and CD4+ and CD8+ T cells were sorted on a FACSAria. CDR1 SGHTA and CDR2 FQGTGA were looked up in the germline V gene. V is pruned by 6 bases and J by 8 bases, leaving 10 bases of the junction without a gene match. The CDR3 goes from the cysteine to the phenylalanine over 15 residues. The read is trimmed to its CDR3 DNA, 45 bases read in frame from base 1.

This clonotype originated in a human donor with alopecia areata. The V and J segments used are TRBV7-3 and TRBJ1-6, and TRBD1 aligns with 7 junction nucleotides. The source material was CD4+ T cells sorted from blood, sampled at week 24, from a patient treated with tofacitinib. The nucleotide sequence reads as follows: TGTGCCAGCAGTCCCCAGGCCGGGACAGATTCACCCCTCCACTTT. Its amino acids are CASSPQAGTDSPLHF.